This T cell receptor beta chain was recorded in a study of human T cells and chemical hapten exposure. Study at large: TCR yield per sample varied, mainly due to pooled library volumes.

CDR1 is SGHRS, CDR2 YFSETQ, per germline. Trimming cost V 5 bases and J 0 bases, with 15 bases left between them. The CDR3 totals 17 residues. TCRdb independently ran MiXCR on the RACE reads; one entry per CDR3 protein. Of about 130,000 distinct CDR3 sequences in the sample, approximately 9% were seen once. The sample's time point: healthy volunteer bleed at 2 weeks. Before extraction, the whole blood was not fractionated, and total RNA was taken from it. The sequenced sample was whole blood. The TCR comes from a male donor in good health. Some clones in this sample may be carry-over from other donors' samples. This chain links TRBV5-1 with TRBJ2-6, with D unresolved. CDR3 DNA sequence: TGCGCCAGCAGACTGATCGACGGACCCTCTGGGGCCAACGTCCTGACTTTC. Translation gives CASRLIDGPSGANVLTF.